These 4 T cell receptor beta chains came from one sample sequenced in a study of T cells after yellow fever vaccination. TCRdb reprocessed the 5' RACE reads with MiXCR, giving one entry per CDR3 protein. The sample includes 450,000 to 550,000 distinct CDR3 sequences, 20% to 25% of them seen just once. The sequencing here drew on PBMCs, taken about 21 days after the first yellow fever vaccination. All receptors come from a man younger than 35 who received the YFV17D yellow fever vaccine.

The chain recombines TRBV9 with TRBJ2-5; D is unresolved. Germline V gene sequence: CDR1 SGDLS, CDR2 YYNGEE. With 2 bases removed from V and 4 bases from J, the gap between germline ends came to 9 bases. This CDR3 comprises 13 residues. The CDR3 region has the DNA TGTGCCAGCAGCGTCGACCCGGTAGAGACCCAGTACTTC. Translation gives CASSVDPVETQYF.

This clonotype was found a few times. This chain connects TRBV11-2 to TRBJ2-2, with TRBD1 matching 9 bases. V trimming: 5 bases; J trimming: 4 bases; junction bases outside the gene matches: 11. The V gene's germline CDR1 is SGHAT and CDR2 FQNNGV. CDR3 length equals 17 residues. CDR3 sequence: CASSPRLGTGITGELFF. CDR3 coding DNA: TGTGCCAGCAGCCCCCGTCTTGGGACAGGGATCACCGGGGAGCTGTTTTTT. The full variable domain, in which reference TRBV11-2 and TRBJ2-2 provide the parts outside the CDR3, is EAGVAQSPRYKIIEKRQSVAFWCNPISGHATLYWYQQILGQGPKLLIQFQNNGVVDDSQLPKDRFSAERLKGVDSTLKIQPAKLEDSAVYLCASSPRLGTGITGELFFGEGSRLTVL.

This clonotype was seen repeatedly, ten times or more. The rearrangement uses TRBV29-1 and TRBJ2-5; D is ambiguous. V was trimmed by 1 base and J by 5 bases, leaving 11 bases between them. This CDR3 has 13 amino acids. Germline V gene sequence: CDR1 SQVTM, CDR2 ANQGSEA. The CDR3, as DNA: TGCAGCGTTGAAGTAACCGGGCCGGAGACCCAGTACTTC. It encodes CSVEVTGPETQYF.

This clonotype appeared a few times. This CDR3 reads CASSPRVPNTGELFF. CDR3 DNA sequence: TGTGCCAGCAGTCCTAGGGTCCCGAACACCGGGGAGCTGTTTTTT. The V call is TRBV12-3 or TRBV12-4, the J call TRBJ2-2; D unresolved. The length of the CDR3 is 15 residues. The germline V and J ends were trimmed by 5 bases and 0 bases, with 10 bases remaining between them.